These 29 T cell receptor beta chains share one sample of origin, sequenced in a study of T-cell reconstitution after alpha-beta-depleted transplantation in children. Preparing the TCRbeta library involved the use of unique molecular identifiers. TCRdb redid the calling of the PCR reads with MiXCR, one entry per CDR3 protein. The data contain a few hundred thousand distinct CDR3 sequences, around 15% of them seen just once; the ten biggest clones take up around 28%. The sequences come from PBMCs, mostly from graft donor cells, collected 360 days after TCRalphabeta/CD19-depleted stem cell transplant. All receptors derive from a boy younger than two who had a stem cell transplant for Wiskott-Aldrich syndrome, so the T cells may come from the graft donor.

The chain has TRBV30 and TRBJ2-7; 7 positions agree with TRBD1. CDR1 is GTSNPN, CDR2 SVGIG, per germline (reference sequence). CDR3 size: 13 residues. V gave up 3 bases and J gave up 0 bases; unmatched junction bases: 2. CDR3 DNA: TGTGCCTGGAGCCGGGACAGCTCCTACGAGCAGTACTTC. As protein: CAWSRDSSYEQYF.

The V and J genes are TRBV18 and TRBJ1-1; possibly TRBD1 for D (5 bases). This CDR3 has 13 residues. CDR1 and CDR2 from the germline V gene are KGHSH and LQKENI. Trimming took off 3 bases at V and 6 bases at J, with 11 bases between the two ends. The CDR3 reads CASSPRRGAEAFF. The DNA for the CDR3 is TGTGCCAGCTCACCGAGAAGGGGTGCTGAAGCTTTCTTT.

This chain links TRBV20-1 with TRBJ2-5; D is unclear. Deletions cut 3 bases from V and 3 bases from J, with 14 bases between. The germline CDR1 and CDR2 sequences are DFQATT and SNEGSKA (reference sequence). This CDR3 spans 14 amino acids. CDR3 bases: TGCAGTGCTAGTGCAGCTAAATACAAAGAGACCCAGTACTTC. The encoded protein is CSASAAKYKETQYF.

In its sample, this clonotype was seen a few times. The CDR3 coding sequence is TGTGCCAGCAGCTTGGATGGGGGGCGAACCGGGGAGCTGTTTTTT. Residues: CASSLDGGRTGELFF. The J gene is TRBJ2-2, the V gene TRBV5-5; D may correspond to TRBD1 or TRBD2 (6 bases each). The CDR3 is 15 amino acids. Trimming pared 0 bases from V and 5 bases from J, leaving 11 bases between. Per the germline V gene, CDR1 is SGHKS and CDR2 is YYEKEE (reference sequence). Using reference TRBV5-5 and TRBJ2-2 for the parts outside the CDR3, the full variable domain is DAGVTQSPTHLIKTRGQQVTLRCSPISGHKSVSWYQQVLGQGPQFIFQYYEKEERGRGNFPDRFSARQFPNYSSELNVNALLLGDSALYLCASSLDGGRTGELFFGEGSRLTVL.

This clonotype has only a few counts. This chain connects TRBV4-2 to TRBJ1-5; maybe TRBD1 (5 bases). The germline CDR1 and CDR2 sequences are LGHNA and YNFKEQ. This CDR3 contains 14 residues. The germline V and J ends were trimmed by 0 bases and 5 bases, with 8 bases remaining between them. CDR3 bases: TGTGCCAGCAGCCAAGAAAGGGGAGATCAGCCCCAGCATTTT. Translated, it gives CASSQERGDQPQHF.

The chain combines TRBV10-3 with TRBJ2-7; D possibly uses TRBD1 or TRBD2 (5 bases each). The CDR3 runs 14 residues. With 3 bases removed from V and 3 bases from J, the gap between germline ends came to 12 bases. CDR1 ENHRY and CDR2 SYGVKD come from the germline V gene. This chain's CDR3 is CAISDHRGDYEQYF. The CDR3 nucleotides read TGTGCCATCAGTGATCATAGAGGGGACTACGAGCAGTACTTC.

This clonotype has more than one count but fewer than ten. J is TRBJ2-4 and V is TRBV11-2, with 9 bases that match TRBD2. The CDR3 is 20 amino acids. In germline, CDR1 is SGHAT, CDR2 FQNNGV. The V and J ends lost 2 bases and 0 bases, in that order; junction bases with no gene match: 14. CDR3 nucleotides: TGTGCCAGCAGCTTATCCTCGGAGGGCGGGAGGGCCTTAGCCAAAAACATTCAGTACTTC. Translation: CASSLSSEGGRALAKNIQYF.

Ten or more counts support this clonotype. CDR3 bases: TGTGCCAGCAGTCCCTTCTTTAACACCGGGGAGCTGTTTTTT. Amino acids: CASSPFFNTGELFF. The V and J genes are TRBV12-3 or TRBV12-4 and TRBJ2-2; no clear D. The length of the CDR3 is 14 residues. The V gene lost 5 bases and the J gene lost 2 bases, with 9 bases spanning the gap.

In its sample, this clonotype was seen a few times. The gene calls are TRBV20-1 and TRBJ1-1, with D unresolved. This CDR3 contains 13 residues. The germline V gene encodes CDR1 DFQATT and CDR2 SNEGSKA (reference sequence). The V and J ends lost 2 bases and 6 bases respectively, with 13 bases between them. CDR3 nucleotide sequence: TGCAGTGCTAGAATCGCAGGACCCTCTGAAGCTTTCTTT. The encoded protein is CSARIAGPSEAFF.

The chain links TRBV11-2 to TRBJ2-3; TRBD1 agrees at 10 bases. Germline V lookup: CDR1 SGHAT, CDR2 FQNNGV. The CDR3 has 19 amino acids. V was pared by 3 bases and J by 0 bases, with 12 bases of the junction left unmatched. The CDR3 spells CASSLFGTGATASTDTQYF. The CDR3 DNA follows: TGTGCCAGCAGCTTGTTCGGGACAGGGGCGACTGCTAGCACAGATACGCAGTATTTT.

CDR3: CASSSWTGNTGELFF. In DNA form, the CDR3 reads TGTGCCAGCAGTTCCTGGACAGGGAACACCGGGGAGCTGTTTTTT. The chain is built from TRBV12-3 or TRBV12-4 and TRBJ2-2; TRBD1 matches at 7 bases. The CDR3 has 15 residues. The V segment lost 4 bases and the J segment 1 base; nucleotides outside the gene matches: 3.

This clonotype showed up just a few times. The V gene is TRBV6-5, the J gene TRBJ2-5; 8 bases fit TRBD1. CDR1 is MNHEY and CDR2 is SVGAGI in the germline V gene. This CDR3 is 17 amino acids long. Trimming at V came to 4 bases and at J to 5 bases, leaving 15 bases not matched to a gene. CDR3 loop: CASSFPVGGRGLETQYF. CDR3 nucleotides: TGTGCCAGCAGTTTCCCCGTAGGGGGCAGGGGGCTGGAGACCCAGTACTTC.

This clonotype has only a few counts. The chain has TRBV19 and TRBJ2-1; D unclear. The germline V gene encodes CDR1 LNHDA and CDR2 SQIVND (reference sequence). The CDR3 is 13 residues long. V lost 4 bases to trimming and J lost 8 bases, with 12 bases between them. This chain's CDR3 is CASSRPSSYEQFF. CDR3 nucleotides: TGTGCCAGTAGTAGGCCATCGAGCTATGAGCAGTTCTTC.

The chain employs TRBV7-9 and TRBJ1-4; no firm D call. The CDR3 covers 15 residues. CDR1 and CDR2 (germline): SEHNR, FQNEAQ (reference sequence). V gave up 0 bases and J gave up 0 bases, with 5 bases separating them. CDR3 residues: CASSLARSTNEKLFF. CDR3 DNA sequence: TGTGCCAGCAGCTTAGCAAGGTCAACTAATGAAAAACTGTTTTTT.

For this clonotype: Given a much more abundant clone one base away, this may be a read error. The V gene is TRBV7-9, the J gene TRBJ1-1; TRBD1 is a possible D gene (6 bases). Germline V gene data show CDR1 as SEHNR and CDR2 as FQNEAQ (reference sequence). V was pared by 6 bases and J by 1 base, with 18 bases between. CDR3 size: 16 residues. CDR3 in amino acids: CASRLTMGAGNTEAFF. CDR3 sequence (DNA): TGTGCCAGCAGACTAACGATGGGGGCAGGGAACACTGAAGCTTTCTTT.

This clonotype was seen a handful of times. V and J are TRBV6-1 and TRBJ2-1; TRBD2 matches at 7 bases. The CDR3 spans 16 residues. Trimming took 5 bases from V and 2 from J; bases not matched to a gene: 9. Germline lookup yields CDR1 MNHNS and CDR2 SASEGT. CDR3 DNA sequence: TGTGCCAGCAGTCCGAGCGGGATTGGTCCCTACAATGAGCAGTTCTTC. Its protein is CASSPSGIGPYNEQFF.

This chain joins TRBV30 and TRBJ2-1, with no clear D. There are 16 residues in the CDR3. Trimming cost V 0 bases and J 7 bases, with 19 bases left between them. The V gene's germline CDR1 is GTSNPN and CDR2 SVGIG (reference sequence). CDR3: CAWSVHGWYPTNEQFF. The CDR3 nucleotides read TGTGCCTGGAGTGTACATGGCTGGTATCCTACGAATGAGCAGTTCTTC.

V and J are TRBV5-1 and TRBJ2-7, with a weak D call TRBD2 (6 bases). This CDR3 region has 15 residues. Germline lookup yields CDR1 SGHRS and CDR2 YFSETQ. V lost 0 bases to trimming and J lost 6 bases, with 16 bases between them. The CDR3 spells CASSLDPRPEGEQYF. The CDR3 region has the DNA TGCGCCAGCAGCTTGGACCCCCGGCCGGAGGGCGAGCAGTACTTC.

This clonotype was observed a handful of times. V and J are TRBV2 and TRBJ2-7; 11 nucleotides match TRBD1. The CDR3 consists of 14 residues. From germline, CDR1 is SNHLY and CDR2 FYNNEI. The V segment lost 10 bases and the J segment 5 bases; nucleotides outside the gene matches: 10. The DNA of the CDR3 is TGTGCCAAATCTAAAGGGACAGGGGGTGACGAGCAGTACTTC. Its protein product is CAKSKGTGGDEQYF.

The gene calls are TRBV4-2 and TRBJ2-4; no definite D call. Deletions cut 0 bases from V and 6 bases from J, with 3 bases between. The CDR3 is 12 residues long. The germline CDR1 and CDR2 sequences are LGHNA and YNFKEQ. The CDR3 coding sequence is TGTGCCAGCAGCCAAGAGGCAAACATTCAGTACTTC. This codes for CASSQEANIQYF.

This clonotype was seen only a few times. This chain uses TRBV12-3 or TRBV12-4 with TRBJ2-1; 11 bases map to TRBD2. After removal of 6 bases from V and 10 bases from J, the junction contained 14 bases not matched to a gene. The CDR3 consists of 16 residues. CDR3 in amino acids: CASSQLAGAGAREQFF. The CDR3 nucleotides read TGTGCCAGCAGCCAACTAGCGGGGGCGGGAGCAAGGGAGCAGTTCTTC.

This clonotype was picked up a small number of times. V gene TRBV4-3 combines with J gene TRBJ2-3; the match to TRBD1 covers 9 bases. The junction had 8 bases not matched to a gene; V was cut back by 0 bases and J by 4 bases. Germline-derived CDR1 and CDR2 are LGHNA and YSLEER. The CDR3 runs 17 residues. The CDR3 loop reads CASSQDLQGAGADTQYF. The CDR3 region has the DNA TGCGCCAGCAGCCAAGACCTACAGGGGGCAGGGGCAGATACGCAGTATTTT.

At least ten counts were recorded for this clonotype. V and J are TRBV24-1 and TRBJ2-3; D is uncertain. Trimming stripped 5 bases from V and 2 bases from J, with 7 bases between. The CDR3 length is 13 residues. CDR1 is KGHDR, CDR2 SFDVKD, per germline. CDR3 sequence reads: CATSARFTDTQYF. DNA for the CDR3: TGTGCCACCAGTGCACGATTCACAGATACGCAGTATTTT.

This clonotype was seen many times. V and J are TRBV15 and TRBJ2-2; no definite D call. Per germline, CDR1 LNHNV and CDR2 YYDKDF (reference sequence). The CDR3 spans 16 residues. V was trimmed by 7 bases and J by 5 bases, leaving 20 bases between them. In DNA, the CDR3 is TGTGCCACCACTCCGGCGAAGGAAAGCAAGACCGGGGAGCTGTTTTTT. Amino acid sequence: CATTPAKESKTGELFF.

The chain has TRBV6-2 or TRBV6-3 and TRBJ2-7, with D perhaps TRBD2 (6 bases). The V gene's germline CDR1 is MNHEY and CDR2 SVGEGT. The CDR3 totals 16 residues. Trimming took off 2 bases at V and 1 base at J, with 15 bases between the two ends. The CDR3 DNA follows: TGTGCCAGCAGTTACACTTCTAGCGCACTATCCTACGAGCAGTACTTC. It encodes CASSYTSSALSYEQYF.

This clonotype has just a few counts. This sequence joins TRBV15 and TRBJ2-7, with D possibly TRBD1 on 5 matching bases. The V gene lost 1 base and the J gene lost 2 bases, with 12 bases spanning the gap. There are 15 residues in the CDR3. CDR1 and CDR2 (germline): LNHNV, YYDKDF (reference sequence). The CDR3 bases are TGTGCCACCAGCAGAGGGGGCAAGGATACCTACGAGCAGTACTTC. Residues: CATSRGGKDTYEQYF. The full variable domain, completed using reference TRBV15 and TRBJ2-7, is DAMVIQNPRYQVTQFGKPVTLSCSQTLNHNVMYWYQQKSSQAPKLLFHYYDKDFNNEADTPDNFQSRRPNTSFCFLDIRSPGLGDTAMYLCATSRGGKDTYEQYFGPGTRLTVT.

This clonotype has more than one count but fewer than ten. The V and J genes are TRBV5-1 and TRBJ2-5; the match to TRBD1 covers 11 bases. Germline V CDR1 and CDR2: SGHRS, YFSETQ. The CDR3 is made up of 14 amino acids. The V segment lost 4 bases and the J segment 4 bases; nucleotides outside the gene matches: 3. The CDR3 sequence is CASSGGQGVETQYF. The CDR3 nucleotides read TGCGCCAGCAGCGGGGGACAGGGGGTAGAGACCCAGTACTTC.

V is TRBV20-1 and J is TRBJ1-1; no firm D call. Looked up from germline, CDR1 is DFQATT and CDR2 is SNEGSKA (reference sequence). The CDR3 spans 11 residues. V was clipped by 0 bases and J by 6 bases, with 5 bases between them. This chain's CDR3 is CSARDRAEAFF. The CDR3 DNA follows: TGCAGTGCTAGAGATCGGGCTGAAGCTTTCTTT.

The chain combines TRBV7-9 with TRBJ2-7, with TRBD1 matching over 8 bases. After removal of 5 bases from V and 2 bases from J, the junction contained 8 bases not matched to a gene. This CDR3 has 15 amino acids. Germline CDR1 and CDR2: SEHNR and FQNEAQ (reference sequence). The CDR3, as DNA: TGTGCCAGCAGCCTCGTCCAGGGGGCGGCCTACGAGCAGTACTTC. This codes for CASSLVQGAAYEQYF.